The 16 T cell receptor beta chains given below trace back to one sample, sequenced in a study of blood T cells in healthy people across ages. The authors ran a second PCR of roughly 6 to 12 cycles using a sample-barcoded 5' primer and a J-beta primer mix. TCRdb itself ran the 5' RACE reads through MiXCR, one entry per CDR3 protein. The sample includes 650,000 to 700,000 distinct CDR3 sequences, roughly half of them seen just once. Sequencing input: blood. The source is a woman at least 80 years old in good health.

This chain links TRBV18 with TRBJ1-5, with D unclear. V lost 4 bases and J 3 bases, leaving 13 bases between the germline ends. The CDR3 is made up of 15 amino acids. CDR1 is KGHSH and CDR2 is LQKENI in the germline V gene. The CDR3 DNA is TGTGCCAGCTCACGGACGGAGGGTAACAATCAGCCCCAGCATTTT. Protein sequence: CASSRTEGNNQPQHF.

This clonotype was counted a single time. J is TRBJ2-3 and V is TRBV20-1; D might be TRBD2 (5 bases). Trimming removed 3 bases at V and 2 bases at J, with 15 bases between. From germline, CDR1 is DFQATT and CDR2 SNEGSKA (reference sequence). The CDR3 totals 15 residues. CDR3 nucleotide sequence: TGCAGTGCTAGGGAGCTAGCCCCGCACACAGATACGCAGTATTTT. This gives the protein CSARELAPHTDTQYF.

The chain is built from TRBV29-1 and TRBJ1-1, with D hard to call. The CDR3 spans 13 residues. Germline CDR1 is SQVTM and CDR2 is ANQGSEA. Between the trimmed V and J ends, which lost 8 bases and 1 base, there was a span of 14 bases. CDR3 in amino acids: CSFYGITNTEAFF. As DNA, the CDR3 is TGCAGCTTTTATGGGATAACGAACACTGAAGCTTTCTTT.

CDR3 protein: CASSPTTYEQYF. CDR3 coding DNA: TGTGCCAGCAGCCCAACTACTTACGAGCAGTACTTC. The V and J genes are TRBV3-1 and TRBJ2-4, with no clear D. The last part of the DNA fits TRBJ2-7 better; the J call may be wrong. Germline V gene sequence: CDR1 LGHDT, CDR2 YNNKEL (reference sequence). The CDR3 has 12 residues.

The genes are TRBV7-2 and TRBJ2-5; 7 bases are a match to TRBD1. CDR1 SGHTA and CDR2 FQGNSA come from the germline V gene. This CDR3 is 13 amino acids long. Losses at the gene ends were 8 bases for V and 5 bases for J; bases not matched to a gene: 8. The CDR3 is CASVQGVGETQYF. DNA for the CDR3: TGTGCCAGCGTTCAGGGGGTAGGGGAGACCCAGTACTTC.

The chain employs TRBV15 and TRBJ2-5; D remains ambiguous. There are 13 residues in the CDR3. CDR1 and CDR2 (germline): LNHNV, YYDKDF (reference sequence). Trimming cost V 5 bases and J 4 bases, with 11 bases left between them. The CDR3 sequence: CATSWGEGETQYF. DNA of the CDR3: TGTGCCACCAGCTGGGGTGAAGGAGAGACCCAGTACTTC.

The sample holds many counts of this clonotype. V is TRBV20-1 and J is TRBJ2-3, with 7 positions matching TRBD2. Germline CDR1 DFQATT, CDR2 SNEGSKA (reference sequence). The trim removed 0 bases at V and 2 bases at J, leaving 5 bases unmatched. The CDR3 loop spans 15 amino acids. The CDR3 nucleotides are TGCAGTGCTAGAGAGGGGACTAAGAACACAGATACGCAGTATTTT. Its translation is CSAREGTKNTDTQYF.

V is TRBV6-2 or TRBV6-3 and J is TRBJ2-5; tentatively, D is TRBD2 (5 bases). Germline V gene data show CDR1 as MNHEY and CDR2 as SVGEGT. This CDR3 has 13 residues. V was cut by 6 bases and J by 2 bases, with 10 bases left in between. The CDR3 DNA is TGTGCCAGCAGAAGGCTAGCTCAAGAGACCCAGTACTTC. This gives the protein CASRRLAQETQYF.

This clonotype was observed at least ten times. The chain carries TRBV7-2 and TRBJ2-5; maybe TRBD1 (6 bases). The germline V gene encodes CDR1 SGHTA and CDR2 FQGNSA. Trimming stripped 5 bases from V and 3 bases from J, with 10 bases between. The CDR3 runs to 13 residues. The CDR3 DNA reads TGTGCCAGCAGCCAGGGGCCTGAAGAGACCCAGTACTTC. Amino acids: CASSQGPEETQYF.

This clonotype was found a few times. The chain couples TRBV5-1 to TRBJ1-1; D is unclear. CDR3 length: 13 residues. V was shortened by 4 bases and J by 3 bases, with 10 bases between the two germline ends. The germline V gene has CDR1 SGHRS and CDR2 YFSETQ. The CDR3 bases are TGCGCCAGCAGCACCACGCCCTACACTGAAGCTTTCTTT. This gives the protein CASSTTPYTEAFF.

This chain connects TRBV3-1 to TRBJ2-5; 9 positions agree with TRBD2. The better agreement between TRBJ2-7 and the DNA end casts doubt on the J call. The CDR3 consists of 13 residues. CDR1 and CDR2 (germline): LGHDT, YNNKEL (reference sequence). The CDR3 bases are TGTGCCAGCAGCCAGCGGGAGGGCTACGAGCAGTACTTC. Protein sequence: CASSQREGYEQYF.

The V and J genes are TRBV12-3 or TRBV12-4 and TRBJ2-1; D might be TRBD2 (5 bases). V gave up 5 bases and J gave up 8 bases, with 10 bases separating them. The CDR3 is made up of 12 amino acids. The CDR3 is CASSGVAYEQFF. CDR3 sequence (DNA): TGTGCCAGCAGTGGCGTAGCGTATGAGCAGTTCTTC.

Regarding this clonotype: This may arise from a read error, as a much more abundant clone is one base away. The chain joins TRBV28 to TRBJ1-5, with TRBD1 matching over 7 bases. From germline, CDR1 is MDHEN and CDR2 SYDVKM. CDR3 size: 14 residues. V trimming: 5 bases; J trimming: 7 bases; junction bases outside the gene matches: 8. In nucleotides, the CDR3 is TGTGCCAGCAGTGGGGTTGACAGGGTCCAGCCCCAGCATTTT. It codes for CASSGVDRVQPQHF.

This clonotype was observed a few times. CDR3 bases: TGTGCCAGCAGTGAAACCAGGACCACTGAAGCTTTCTTT. It is translated as CASSETRTTEAFF. The V and J genes are TRBV2 and TRBJ1-1; D is undetermined. Germline V lookup: CDR1 SNHLY, CDR2 FYNNEI. V shed 2 bases and J shed 4 bases, with 8 bases lying between them. The CDR3 extends over 13 amino acids.

Many counts were recorded for this clonotype. The chain couples TRBV12-3 or TRBV12-4 to TRBJ2-3, with D perhaps TRBD1 (6 bases). This CDR3 contains 14 residues. The V end was cut by 3 bases, the J end by 5 bases, with 12 bases between. The CDR3 reads CASSFHRDGDTQYF. The CDR3 nucleotides read TGTGCCAGCAGTTTCCACAGGGATGGAGATACGCAGTATTTT.

This clonotype was detected ten times or more. This chain connects TRBV7-3 to TRBJ1-6; possibly TRBD1 for D (5 bases). This CDR3 region has 15 residues. The germline V and J ends were trimmed by 3 bases and 7 bases, with 13 bases remaining between them. CDR1 is SGHTA, CDR2 FQGTGA, per germline. CDR3 coding DNA: TGTGCCAGCAGCTTCCAAGCAGGGCGGAATTCACCCCTCCACTTT. Its translation: CASSFQAGRNSPLHF. Together with reference TRBV7-3 and TRBJ1-6, the CDR3 gives the full variable domain: GAGVSQTPSNKVTEKGKYVELRCDPISGHTALYWYRQSLGQGPEFLIYFQGTGAADDSGLPNDRFFAVRPEGSVSTLKIQRTERGDSAVYLCASSFQAGRNSPLHFGNGTRLTVT.